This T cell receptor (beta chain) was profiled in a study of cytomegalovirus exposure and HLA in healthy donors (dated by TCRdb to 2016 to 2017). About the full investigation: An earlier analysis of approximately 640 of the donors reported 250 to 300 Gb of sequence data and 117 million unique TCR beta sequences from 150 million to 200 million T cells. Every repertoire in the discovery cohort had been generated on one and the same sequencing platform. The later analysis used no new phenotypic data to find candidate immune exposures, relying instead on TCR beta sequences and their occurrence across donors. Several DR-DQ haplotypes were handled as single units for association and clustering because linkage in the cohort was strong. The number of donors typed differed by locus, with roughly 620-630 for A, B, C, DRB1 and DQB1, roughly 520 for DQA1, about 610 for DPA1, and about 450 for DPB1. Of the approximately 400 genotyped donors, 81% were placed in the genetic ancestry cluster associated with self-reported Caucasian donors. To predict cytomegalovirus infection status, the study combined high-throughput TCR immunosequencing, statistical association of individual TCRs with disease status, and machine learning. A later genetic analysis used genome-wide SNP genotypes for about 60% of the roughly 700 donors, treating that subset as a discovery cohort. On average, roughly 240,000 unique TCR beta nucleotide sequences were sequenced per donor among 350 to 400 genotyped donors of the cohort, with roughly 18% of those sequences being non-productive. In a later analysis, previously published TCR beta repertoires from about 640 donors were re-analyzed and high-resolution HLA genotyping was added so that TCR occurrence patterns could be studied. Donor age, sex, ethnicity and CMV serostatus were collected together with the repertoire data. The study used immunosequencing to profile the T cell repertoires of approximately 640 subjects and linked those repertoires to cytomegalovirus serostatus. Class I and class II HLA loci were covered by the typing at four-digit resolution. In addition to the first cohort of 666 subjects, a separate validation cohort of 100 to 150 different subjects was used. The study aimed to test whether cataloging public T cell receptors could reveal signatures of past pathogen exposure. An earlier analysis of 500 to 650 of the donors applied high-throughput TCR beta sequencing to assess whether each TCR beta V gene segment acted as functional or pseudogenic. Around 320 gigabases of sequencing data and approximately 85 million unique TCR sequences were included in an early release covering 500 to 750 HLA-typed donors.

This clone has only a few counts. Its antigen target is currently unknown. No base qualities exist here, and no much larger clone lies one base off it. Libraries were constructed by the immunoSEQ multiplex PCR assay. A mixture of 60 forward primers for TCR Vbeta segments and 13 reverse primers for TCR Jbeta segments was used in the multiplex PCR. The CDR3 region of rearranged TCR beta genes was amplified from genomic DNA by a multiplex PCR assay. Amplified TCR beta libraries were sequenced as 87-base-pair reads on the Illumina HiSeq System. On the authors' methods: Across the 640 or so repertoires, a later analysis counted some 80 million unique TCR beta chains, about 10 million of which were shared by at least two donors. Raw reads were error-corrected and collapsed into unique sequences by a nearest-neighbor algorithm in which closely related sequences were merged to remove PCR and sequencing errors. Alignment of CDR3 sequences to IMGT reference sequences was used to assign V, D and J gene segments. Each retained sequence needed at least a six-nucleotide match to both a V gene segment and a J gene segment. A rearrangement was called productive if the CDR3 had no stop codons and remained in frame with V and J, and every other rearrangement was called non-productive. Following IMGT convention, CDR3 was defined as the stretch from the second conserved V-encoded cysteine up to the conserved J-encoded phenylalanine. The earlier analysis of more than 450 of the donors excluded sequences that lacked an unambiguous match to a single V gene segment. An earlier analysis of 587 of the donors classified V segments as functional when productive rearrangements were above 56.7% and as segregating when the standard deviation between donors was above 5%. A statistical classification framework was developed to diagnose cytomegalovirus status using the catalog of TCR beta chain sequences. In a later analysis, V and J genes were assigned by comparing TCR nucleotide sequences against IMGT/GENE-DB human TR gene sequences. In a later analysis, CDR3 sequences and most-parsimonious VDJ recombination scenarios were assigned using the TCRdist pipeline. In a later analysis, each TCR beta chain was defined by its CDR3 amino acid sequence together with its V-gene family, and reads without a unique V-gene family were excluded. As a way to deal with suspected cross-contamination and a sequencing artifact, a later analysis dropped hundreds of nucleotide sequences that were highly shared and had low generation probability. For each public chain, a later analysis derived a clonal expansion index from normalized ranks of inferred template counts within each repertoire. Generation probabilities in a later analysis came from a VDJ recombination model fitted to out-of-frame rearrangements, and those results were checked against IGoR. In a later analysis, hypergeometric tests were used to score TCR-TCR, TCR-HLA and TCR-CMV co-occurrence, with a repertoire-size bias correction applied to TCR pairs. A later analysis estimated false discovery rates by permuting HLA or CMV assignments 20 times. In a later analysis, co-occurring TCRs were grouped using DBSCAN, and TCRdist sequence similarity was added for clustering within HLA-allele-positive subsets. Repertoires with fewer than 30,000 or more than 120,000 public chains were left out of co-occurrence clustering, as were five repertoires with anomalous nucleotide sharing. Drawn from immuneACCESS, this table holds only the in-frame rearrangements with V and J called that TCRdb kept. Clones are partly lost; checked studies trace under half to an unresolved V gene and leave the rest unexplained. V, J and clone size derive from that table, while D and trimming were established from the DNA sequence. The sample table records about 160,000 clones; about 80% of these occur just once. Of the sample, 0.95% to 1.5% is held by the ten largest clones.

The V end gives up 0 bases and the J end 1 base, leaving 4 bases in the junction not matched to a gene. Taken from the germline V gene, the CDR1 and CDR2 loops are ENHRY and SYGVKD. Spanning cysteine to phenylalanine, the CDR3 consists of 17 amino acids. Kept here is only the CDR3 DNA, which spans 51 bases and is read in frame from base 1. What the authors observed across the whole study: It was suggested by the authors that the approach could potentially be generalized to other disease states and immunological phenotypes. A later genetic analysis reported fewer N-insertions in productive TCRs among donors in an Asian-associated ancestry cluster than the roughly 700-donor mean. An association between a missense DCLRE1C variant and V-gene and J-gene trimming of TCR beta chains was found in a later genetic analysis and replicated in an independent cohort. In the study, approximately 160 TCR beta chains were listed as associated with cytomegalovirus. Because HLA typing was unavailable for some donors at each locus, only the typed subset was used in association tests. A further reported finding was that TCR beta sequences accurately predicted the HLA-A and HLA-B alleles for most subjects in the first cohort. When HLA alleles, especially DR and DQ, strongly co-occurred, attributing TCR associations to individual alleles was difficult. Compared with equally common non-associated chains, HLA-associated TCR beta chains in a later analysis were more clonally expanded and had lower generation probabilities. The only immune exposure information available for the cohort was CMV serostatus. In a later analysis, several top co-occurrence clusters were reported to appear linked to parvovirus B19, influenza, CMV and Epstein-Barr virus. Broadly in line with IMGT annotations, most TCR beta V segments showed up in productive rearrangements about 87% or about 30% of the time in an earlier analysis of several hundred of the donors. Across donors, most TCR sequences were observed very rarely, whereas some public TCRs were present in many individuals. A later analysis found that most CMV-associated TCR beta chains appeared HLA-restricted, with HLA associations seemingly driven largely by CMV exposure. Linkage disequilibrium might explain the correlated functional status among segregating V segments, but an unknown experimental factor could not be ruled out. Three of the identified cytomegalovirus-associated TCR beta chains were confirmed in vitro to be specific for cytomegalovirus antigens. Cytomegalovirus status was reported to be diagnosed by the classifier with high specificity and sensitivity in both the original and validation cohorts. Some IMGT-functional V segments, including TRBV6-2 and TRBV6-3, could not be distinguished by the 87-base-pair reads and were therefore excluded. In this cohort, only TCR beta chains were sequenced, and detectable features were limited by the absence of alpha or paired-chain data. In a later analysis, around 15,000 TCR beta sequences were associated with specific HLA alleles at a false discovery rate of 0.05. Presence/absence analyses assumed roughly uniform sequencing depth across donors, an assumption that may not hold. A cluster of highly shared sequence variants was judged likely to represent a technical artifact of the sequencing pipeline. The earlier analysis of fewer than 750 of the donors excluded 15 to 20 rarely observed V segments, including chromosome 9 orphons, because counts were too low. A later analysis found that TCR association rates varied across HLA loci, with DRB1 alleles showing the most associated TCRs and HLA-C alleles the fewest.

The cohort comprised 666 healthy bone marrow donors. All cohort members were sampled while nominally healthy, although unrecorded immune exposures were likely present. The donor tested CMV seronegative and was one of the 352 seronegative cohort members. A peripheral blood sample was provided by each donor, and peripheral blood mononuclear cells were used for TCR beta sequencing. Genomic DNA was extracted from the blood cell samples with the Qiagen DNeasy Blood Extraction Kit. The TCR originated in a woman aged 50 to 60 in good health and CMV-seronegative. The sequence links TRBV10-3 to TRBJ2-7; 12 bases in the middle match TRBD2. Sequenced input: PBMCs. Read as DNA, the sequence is TGTGCCATCAGTGAGTCGACTAGCGGGAGTGCTTCCTACGAGCAGTACTTC. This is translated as CAISESTSGSASYEQYF.